This T cell receptor (beta chain) was profiled in a study of cytomegalovirus exposure and HLA in healthy donors. Study at large: Sequencing of 150 million to 200 million T cells in an earlier analysis found 120 million or so unique TCR beta sequences.

General study results and limits: Per a prior analysis, the majority of TCR beta V segments were productive roughly 90% or roughly 30% of the time. Later, an analysis showed that TCR beta chains associated with HLA were more clonally expanded than others that were equally common.

Trimming shortened V by 0 bases and J by 4 bases, and 19 bases separated the two germline ends. CDR3 length equals 17 residues. Per germline, CDR1 MNHNS and CDR2 SASEGT. As to this clone: Its antigen is still unknown.

Each donor's status was that of a healthy bone marrow donor. The PCR ran on 60 Vbeta and 13 Jbeta primers. Only in-frame clones appear in the TCRdb table, and some are missing; sequencing was by immunoSEQ multiplex PCR. This table holds about 140,000 clones, less than 85% found once. The sequenced material came from PBMCs. The rearrangement joins TRBV6-1 to TRBJ2-7, with D maybe TRBD2 (5 bases). This TCR was recovered from a man aged 35-49 years in good health and CMV-seronegative. CDR3 region: CASSEALGRPLGYEQYF. CDR3 in DNA: TGTGCCAGCAGTGAAGCGCTAGGTCGCCCACTAGGATACGAGCAGTACTTC.